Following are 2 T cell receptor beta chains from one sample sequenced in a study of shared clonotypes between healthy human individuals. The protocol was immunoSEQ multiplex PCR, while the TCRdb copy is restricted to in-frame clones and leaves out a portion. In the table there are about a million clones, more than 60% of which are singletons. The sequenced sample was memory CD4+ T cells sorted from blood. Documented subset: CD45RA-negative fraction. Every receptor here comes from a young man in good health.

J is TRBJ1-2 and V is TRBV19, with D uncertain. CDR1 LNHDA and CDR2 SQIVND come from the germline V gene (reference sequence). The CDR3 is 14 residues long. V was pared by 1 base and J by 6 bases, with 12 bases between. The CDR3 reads CASSIVGSRDGYTF. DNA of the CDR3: TGTGCCAGTAGTATAGTCGGCTCCCGGGATGGCTACACCTTC.

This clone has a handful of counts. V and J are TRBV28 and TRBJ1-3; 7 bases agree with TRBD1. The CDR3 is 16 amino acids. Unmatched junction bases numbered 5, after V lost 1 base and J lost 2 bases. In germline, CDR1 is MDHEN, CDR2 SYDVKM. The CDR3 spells CASSLSGTATGNTIYF. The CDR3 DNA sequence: TGTGCCAGCAGTTTATCTGGGACAGCTACTGGAAACACCATATATTTT.